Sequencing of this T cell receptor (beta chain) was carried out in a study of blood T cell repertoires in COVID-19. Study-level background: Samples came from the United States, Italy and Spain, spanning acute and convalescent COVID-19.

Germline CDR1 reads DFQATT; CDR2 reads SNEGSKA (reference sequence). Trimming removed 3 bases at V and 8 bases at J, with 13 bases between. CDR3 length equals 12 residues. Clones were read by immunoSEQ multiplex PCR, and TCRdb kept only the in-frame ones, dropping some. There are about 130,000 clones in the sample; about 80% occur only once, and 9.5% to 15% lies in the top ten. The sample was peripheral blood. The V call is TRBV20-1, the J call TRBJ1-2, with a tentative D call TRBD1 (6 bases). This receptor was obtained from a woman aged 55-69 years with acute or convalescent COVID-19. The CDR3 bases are TGCAGTGCTAGTTTGGGGGCGGAAGGCTACACCTTC. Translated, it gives CSASLGAEGYTF.